This T cell receptor beta chain came from a study of shared clonotypes between healthy human individuals. Overall study findings and caveats: Few donors limited the genetic and exposure-history diversity represented. Estimated richness values were generally larger in naive subsets than in memory subsets. In this cohort, only blood was sampled, and tissue repertoires likely differ.

The CDR3 extends over 13 amino acids. CDR1 and CDR2 from the germline V gene are SNHLY and FYNNEI. The V end was cut by 3 bases, the J end by 4 bases, with 9 bases between. Only one count was recorded for this clone. No antigen is known for it. CD45RO-negative, CCR7-positively selected cells formed the naive CD8 fraction, excluding terminally differentiated effector memory CD45RA+ cells. Measured with immunoSEQ multiplex PCR; TCRdb has only the in-frame clones, and not every one. The sample lists millions of clones, roughly 91% occurring once. The receptor's source is a man aged 18 to 29 in good health. Some clones in this sample may be carry-over from other donors' samples. The source material was naive CD8+ T cells from PBMCs. V gene TRBV2 combines with J gene TRBJ1-2; D perhaps matches TRBD1 (5 bases). The CDR3 sequence: CASSDWGGYGYTF. The CDR3 DNA is TGTGCCAGCAGTGATTGGGGCGGCTATGGCTACACCTTC.